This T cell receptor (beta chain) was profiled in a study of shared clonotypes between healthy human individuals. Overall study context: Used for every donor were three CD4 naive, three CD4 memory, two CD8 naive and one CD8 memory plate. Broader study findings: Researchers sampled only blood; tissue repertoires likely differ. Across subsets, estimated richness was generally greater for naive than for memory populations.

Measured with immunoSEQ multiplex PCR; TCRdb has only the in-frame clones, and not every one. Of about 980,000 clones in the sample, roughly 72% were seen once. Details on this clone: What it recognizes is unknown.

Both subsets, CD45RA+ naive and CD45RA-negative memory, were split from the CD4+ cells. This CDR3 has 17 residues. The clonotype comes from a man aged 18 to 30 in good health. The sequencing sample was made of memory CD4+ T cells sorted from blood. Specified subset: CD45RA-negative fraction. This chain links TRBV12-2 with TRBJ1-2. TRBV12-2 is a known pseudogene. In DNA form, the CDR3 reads TGTGCAAGTCGCTTAGTTTGGGGAGGATGGTGCAACTATGGCTACACCTTC. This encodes CASRLVWGGWCNYGYTF.